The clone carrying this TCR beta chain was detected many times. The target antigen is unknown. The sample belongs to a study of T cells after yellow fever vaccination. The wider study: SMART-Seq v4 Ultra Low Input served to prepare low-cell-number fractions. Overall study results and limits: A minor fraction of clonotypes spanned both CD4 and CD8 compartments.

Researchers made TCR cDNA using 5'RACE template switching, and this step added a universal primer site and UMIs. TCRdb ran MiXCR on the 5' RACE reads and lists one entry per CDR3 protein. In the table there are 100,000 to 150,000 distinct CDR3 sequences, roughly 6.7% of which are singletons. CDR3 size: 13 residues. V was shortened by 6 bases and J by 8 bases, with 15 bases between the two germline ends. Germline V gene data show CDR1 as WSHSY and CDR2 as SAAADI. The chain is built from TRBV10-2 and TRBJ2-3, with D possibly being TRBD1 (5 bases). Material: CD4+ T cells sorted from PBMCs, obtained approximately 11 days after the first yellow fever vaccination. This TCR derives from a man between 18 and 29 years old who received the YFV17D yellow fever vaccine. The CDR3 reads CASSLGRQATQYF. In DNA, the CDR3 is TGCGCCAGCAGCTTGGGGCGGCAGGCTACGCAGTATTTT.